This passage covers 7 T cell receptor beta chains from one sample sequenced in a study of regulatory T cells in long-lasting Graves disease (dated by TCRdb to about 2021). The library was obtained by multiplex PCR. TCRdb names Illumina HiSeq 4000 as the instrument used. To build TCR beta libraries, CDR3 regions were amplified by Arm-PCR using iRepertoire HTBI primers. In TCRdb, the public reads were trimmed at Q25 with fastp and aligned with MiXCR, with productive beta chains retained. Each record represents a unique CDR3 protein, reported with the most common genes and DNA among its rows. This sample has about 340,000 distinct CDR3 sequences in its table, and roughly a fifth of those were observed once. The top ten constitute less than 35% of the sample. What the time point label conveys for this sample: persistent/refractory GD, antithyroid drugs over 5 years with positive TRAb. For both TCR sequencing and RNA sequencing, RNA was extracted from PBMCs in TRIzol.

The source material was peripheral blood mononuclear cells (PBMCs), sampled when the disease was refractory, from a patient treated with antithyroid drugs. Every receptor here comes from a female donor with Graves disease.

The rearrangement uses TRBV4-1 and TRBJ1-5; D gene unclear. CDR3 size: 15 residues. CDR1 and CDR2 (germline): MGHRA, YSYEKL. V shed 3 bases and J shed 1 base, with 10 bases lying between them. CDR3 sequence reads: CASSHTFSSNQPQHF. In DNA form, the CDR3 reads TGCGCCAGCAGCCATACGTTTAGCAGCAATCAGCCCCAGCATTTT.

V and J are TRBV7-9 and TRBJ2-6; possible D gene TRBD2, 5 bases. This CDR3 has 14 residues. Trimming removed 5 bases from V and 0 bases from J, with 5 bases in between. Germline CDR1 is SEHNR and CDR2 is FQNEAQ (reference sequence). CDR3 amino acids: CASSRDSGANVLTF. The CDR3 bases are TGTGCCAGCAGCCGGGACTCTGGGGCCAACGTCCTGACTTTC.

Worth noting for this clonotype: With a much larger clone just one base away, this may be a read error. The J gene is TRBJ2-7, the V gene TRBV12-3 or TRBV12-4; D remains ambiguous. Trimming removed 2 bases at V and 2 bases at J, with 7 bases between. The CDR3 is made up of 13 amino acids. CDR3 bases: TGTGCCAGCAGTTTAAAGGTCCCCTACGAGCAGTACTTC. This translates into CASSLKVPYEQYF.

This clonotype was seen at least ten times. This chain uses TRBV7-2 with TRBJ2-7, with 10 bases that match TRBD1. Germline V gene lookup returns CDR1 SGHTA and CDR2 FQGNSA. The CDR3 totals 14 residues. V was clipped by 5 bases and J by 6 bases; unmatched bases: 7. Here the CDR3 DNA reads TGTGCCAGCAGCCCCCATTGGACAGGGGGCGAGCAGTACTTC. As protein: CASSPHWTGGEQYF.

This clonotype was seen a few times. V usage is TRBV5-1 and J usage is TRBJ2-2; 14 bases align to TRBD2. This CDR3 comprises 15 residues. The trim removed 4 bases at V and 6 bases at J, leaving 2 bases unmatched. Per germline, CDR1 SGHRS and CDR2 YFSETQ. CDR3 region: CASSQGLAGAGELFF. The CDR3 DNA follows: TGCGCCAGCAGCCAGGGACTAGCGGGAGCCGGGGAGCTGTTTTTT.

Many counts were recorded for this clonotype. The chain couples TRBV6-2 or TRBV6-3 to TRBJ2-7; 8 nucleotides agree with TRBD1. Germline V CDR1 and CDR2: MNHEY, SVGEGT. After removal of 6 bases from V and 3 bases from J, the junction contained 7 bases not matched to a gene. The CDR3 is made up of 14 amino acids. Here the CDR3 DNA reads TGTGCCAGCAGCCCAGGACAGGGAATCTACGAGCAGTACTTC. This sequence encodes CASSPGQGIYEQYF.

Concerning this clonotype: A much larger clone sits a single nucleotide away, making a read error possible. The genes are TRBV2 and TRBJ1-4, with 7 bases lining up with TRBD1. The CDR3 sequence is 11 residues long. Per the germline V gene, CDR1 is SNHLY and CDR2 is FYNNEI. Trimming removed 10 bases from V and 8 bases from J; junction bases left unmatched: 4. This CDR3 is CATRQGEKLFF. The CDR3 nucleotides are TGTGCCACAAGACAGGGAGAAAAACTGTTTTTT.